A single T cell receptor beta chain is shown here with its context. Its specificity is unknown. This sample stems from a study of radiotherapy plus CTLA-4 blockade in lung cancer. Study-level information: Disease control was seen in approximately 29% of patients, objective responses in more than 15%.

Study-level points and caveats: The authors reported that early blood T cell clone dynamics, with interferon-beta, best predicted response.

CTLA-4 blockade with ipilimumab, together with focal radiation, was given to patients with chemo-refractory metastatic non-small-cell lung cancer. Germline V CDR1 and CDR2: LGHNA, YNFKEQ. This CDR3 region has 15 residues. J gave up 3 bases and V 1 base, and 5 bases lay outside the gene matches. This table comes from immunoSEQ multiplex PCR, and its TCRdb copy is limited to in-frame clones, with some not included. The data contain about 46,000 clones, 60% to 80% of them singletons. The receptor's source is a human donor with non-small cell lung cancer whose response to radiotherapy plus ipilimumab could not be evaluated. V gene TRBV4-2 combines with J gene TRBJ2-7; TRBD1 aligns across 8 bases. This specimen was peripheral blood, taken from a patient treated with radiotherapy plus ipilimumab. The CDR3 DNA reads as TGTGCCAGCAGCCAAGCCGACAGGGGATTCTACGAGCAGTACTTC. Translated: CASSQADRGFYEQYF.